Below, 21 T cell receptor beta chains from the same sample are listed, as sequenced in a study of CD8 T cells in ankylosing spondylitis. In TCRdb, the 5' RACE reads were re-called with MiXCR into one record per CDR3 protein. The sample yields hundreds of thousands of distinct CDR3 sequences, about a quarter seen once. Specimen: blood, either unsorted or a sorted T cell fraction (not recorded which). The source is a male donor with ankylosing spondylitis or in good health (not recorded which).

The chain combines TRBV29-1 with TRBJ1-1, with D tentatively TRBD1 (6 bases). CDR1 is SQVTM, CDR2 ANQGSEA, per germline. V was trimmed by 0 bases and J by 11 bases, leaving 16 bases between them. The CDR3 has 13 residues. The CDR3 protein is CSVEDPKTGSAFF. The CDR3 DNA reads TGCAGCGTTGAAGATCCCAAAACAGGGTCCGCTTTCTTT.

This chain uses TRBV6-1 with TRBJ1-1; D is possibly TRBD1 (5 bases). Trimming pared 11 bases from V and 5 bases from J, leaving 18 bases between. CDR1 and CDR2 from the germline V gene are MNHNS and SASEGT. The CDR3 totals 13 residues. The CDR3 reads CAATTDSGTEAFF. The CDR3 nucleotides are TGTGCCGCAACGACAGATTCAGGGACTGAAGCTTTCTTT.

This clonotype was picked up a small number of times. CDR3 residues: CSARRGNSGNTIYF. The CDR3 DNA follows: TGCAGTGCCCGCAGGGGGAACTCTGGAAACACCATATATTTT. This chain connects TRBV20-1 to TRBJ1-3, with 7 bases lining up with TRBD1. CDR1 is DFQATT and CDR2 is SNEGSKA in the germline V gene (reference sequence). This CDR3 contains 14 residues. V lost 6 bases and J lost 0; bases outside the gene matches: 5.

This rearrangement joins TRBV6-1 to TRBJ1-4; 7 positions match TRBD1. The germline V gene encodes CDR1 MNHNS and CDR2 SASEGT. The junction had 5 bases not matched to a gene; V was cut back by 6 bases and J by 4 bases. The CDR3 has 14 residues. Here the CDR3 DNA reads TGTGCCAGCAGGGAACAGGGGTATAATGAAAAACTGTTTTTT. The encoded protein is CASREQGYNEKLFF.

Note on this clonotype: At one end the junction does not follow the germline gene, possibly because of a read error. The chain carries TRBV3-1 and TRBJ2-7, with 10 positions matching TRBD1. Germline V gene lookup returns CDR1 LGHDT and CDR2 YNNKEL (reference sequence). The CDR3 loop spans 15 amino acids. The CDR3 DNA is TGTGCCAGCTGCCAATTGCGGGACAGGGGCTACGAGCAGTACTTC. This gives the protein CASCQLRDRGYEQYF.

The chain has TRBV7-2 and TRBJ2-5; 11 bases match TRBD1. The trim removed 0 bases at V and 4 bases at J, leaving 4 bases unmatched. CDR3 length: 16 amino acids. CDR1 is SGHTA, CDR2 FQGNSA, per germline. The CDR3 sequence: CASSLASGTGGETQYF. The CDR3 DNA follows: TGTGCCAGCAGCTTAGCATCCGGGACAGGGGGAGAGACCCAGTACTTC. Full variable domain (rest looked up from reference TRBV7-2 and TRBJ2-5): GAGVSQSPSNKVTEKGKDVELRCDPISGHTALYWYRQSLGQGLEFLIYFQGNSAPDKSGLPSDRFSAERTGGSVSTLTIQRTQQEDSAVYLCASSLASGTGGETQYFGPGTRLLVL.

This clonotype was observed a handful of times. The V gene is TRBV5-1, the J gene TRBJ1-3; a possible D gene is TRBD1 (5 bases). CDR3 length: 14 amino acids. Germline values: CDR1 SGHRS, CDR2 YFSETQ. V was shortened by 1 base and J by 2 bases, with 7 bases between the two germline ends. The DNA of the CDR3 is TGCGCCAGCAGCTTGATGGGGCCTGGAAACACCATATATTTT. It yields the protein CASSLMGPGNTIYF.

This clonotype was seen ten or more times. V and J are TRBV29-1 and TRBJ1-5; D is possibly TRBD1 (6 bases). Trimming shortened V by 4 bases and J by 3 bases, and 13 bases separated the two germline ends. Germline V gene sequence: CDR1 SQVTM, CDR2 ANQGSEA. The CDR3 spans 14 residues. The CDR3 DNA follows: TGCAGCGTTGCCTTCGGACAGTACAATCAGCCCCAGCATTTT. Protein sequence: CSVAFGQYNQPQHF. The complete variable domain, with remaining parts taken from reference TRBV29-1 and TRBJ1-5, reads SAVISQKPSRDICQRGTSLTIQCQVDSQVTMMFWYRQQPGQSLTLIATANQGSEATYESGFVIDKFPISRPNLTFSTLTVSNMSPEDSSIYLCSVAFGQYNQPQHFGDGTRLSIL.

This clonotype was found many times. The V gene is TRBV5-1, the J gene TRBJ2-7, with D perhaps assigned TRBD1 or TRBD2 (5 bases each). This CDR3 region has 13 residues. Germline values: CDR1 SGHRS, CDR2 YFSETQ. The V end lost 4 bases, the J end lost 4 bases, and 12 bases lay between the germline ends. The CDR3 nucleotides read TGCGCCAGCAGCAGGGACGGTACGTACGAGCAGTACTTC. Its translation: CASSRDGTYEQYF. Complete variable domain (other parts from reference TRBV5-1 and TRBJ2-7): KAGVTQTPRYLIKTRGQQVTLSCSPISGHRSVSWYQQTPGQGLQFLFEYFSETQRNKGNFPGRFSGRQFSNSRSEMNVSTLELGDSALYLCASSRDGTYEQYFGPGTRLTVT.

The chain employs TRBV12-3 or TRBV12-4 and TRBJ2-7, with TRBD2 matching over 7 bases. This CDR3 is 14 amino acids long. V shed 6 bases and J 6 bases; nucleotides not matched to a gene: 11. The CDR3 DNA sequence: TGTGCCAGCAGCAATCGACTAGCTACCTTCGAGCAGTACTTC. Translating gives CASSNRLATFEQYF.

This clonotype was detected many times. This rearrangement joins TRBV6-5 to TRBJ1-4; D may be TRBD1 (5 bases). The germline CDR1 and CDR2 sequences are MNHEY and SVGAGI. The CDR3 is 15 amino acids. V dropped 0 bases and J dropped 6 bases, with 11 bases sitting between them. This CDR3 reads CASSYSWGRDEKLFF. CDR3 in DNA: TGTGCCAGCAGTTACTCCTGGGGGAGGGATGAAAAACTGTTTTTT.

CDR3 sequence (DNA): TGTGCCAGCAGCACCACGGGGGGGGCCTATGGCTACACCTTC. Its translation: CASSTTGGAYGYTF. The J gene is TRBJ1-2, the V gene TRBV12-3 or TRBV12-4; D perhaps matches TRBD1 (6 bases). V was clipped by 6 bases and J by 4 bases, with 15 bases between them. The CDR3 has 14 amino acids.

The V and J genes are TRBV12-3 or TRBV12-4 and TRBJ1-5, with unresolved D. Deletions cut 8 bases from V and 2 bases from J, with 13 bases between. The CDR3 has 14 residues. The CDR3 here is CASLLSPGNQPQHF. The CDR3 DNA is TGTGCCAGCCTACTCTCGCCTGGCAATCAGCCCCAGCATTTT.

This clonotype has at least ten counts. V and J are TRBV6-1 and TRBJ2-7, with D possibly TRBD1 on 6 matching bases. Trimming cost V 7 bases and J 2 bases, with 15 bases left between them. Per germline, CDR1 MNHNS and CDR2 SASEGT. The CDR3 contains 14 residues. Here the CDR3 reads CASTKDGTTYEQYF. CDR3 in DNA: TGTGCCAGCACCAAGGACGGGACAACCTACGAGCAGTACTTC.

This sequence joins TRBV29-1 and TRBJ2-2; the match to TRBD1 covers 9 bases. The CDR3 loop spans 14 amino acids. Germline V gene data show CDR1 as SQVTM and CDR2 as ANQGSEA. After removal of 6 bases from V and 3 bases from J, the junction contained 5 bases not matched to a gene. The CDR3 protein is CSVSDRGDTGELFF. The CDR3 DNA reads as TGCAGCGTCTCAGACAGGGGGGACACCGGGGAGCTGTTTTTT.

The table lists this clonotype with many counts. V is TRBV29-1 and J is TRBJ2-7; 13 bases are a match to TRBD2. Germline lookup yields CDR1 SQVTM and CDR2 ANQGSEA. V dropped 7 bases and J dropped 6; count of bases not matched to a gene: 6. CDR3 length equals 13 residues. The CDR3 region is CSAGTSGISEQYF. The CDR3 DNA is TGCAGCGCTGGGACTAGCGGGATTTCCGAGCAGTACTTC.

The chain is built from TRBV6-1 and TRBJ2-5, with 10 bases aligning to TRBD1. V trimming: 5 bases; J trimming: 7 bases; junction bases outside the gene matches: 10. There are 15 residues in the CDR3. CDR1 and CDR2 (germline): MNHNS, SASEGT. Written as DNA, the CDR3 is TGTGCCAGCAGTAGGGACAGGGGCGGTTTTGGGACCCAGTACTTC. It specifies CASSRDRGGFGTQYF.

This clonotype was detected ten times or more. The chain uses TRBV9 and TRBJ2-2; D uncertain. This CDR3 spans 14 amino acids. Trimming removed 0 bases at V and 1 base at J, with 4 bases between. Germline V gene sequence: CDR1 SGDLS, CDR2 YYNGEE. CDR3 region: CASSVVGNTGELFF. Written as DNA, the CDR3 is TGTGCCAGCAGCGTAGTTGGGAACACCGGGGAGCTGTTTTTT.

This sequence joins TRBV20-1 and TRBJ2-1; 7 bases map to TRBD2. Trimming took 0 bases from V and 8 from J; bases not matched to a gene: 10. Germline CDR1 DFQATT, CDR2 SNEGSKA (reference sequence). The CDR3 consists of 15 residues. The CDR3 sequence: CSARDPASGVDEQFF. DNA of the CDR3: TGCAGTGCTAGAGATCCGGCTAGCGGTGTCGATGAGCAGTTCTTC.

The table lists this clonotype with many counts. The chain uses TRBV11-2 and TRBJ1-2, with 8 bases fitting TRBD1. The length of the CDR3 is 13 residues. J was trimmed by 4 bases and V by 8 bases; bases with no gene match: 6. The germline CDR1 and CDR2 sequences are SGHAT and FQNNGV. In DNA form, the CDR3 reads TGTGCCAGCGGCAGGGGGCGAGGCTATGGCTACACCTTC. It encodes CASGRGRGYGYTF.

This chain uses TRBV11-2 with TRBJ1-2; 7 bases align to TRBD1. The germline V gene encodes CDR1 SGHAT and CDR2 FQNNGV. The V gene end was trimmed by 5 bases and the J gene end by 7 bases; junction bases not matched to a gene: 4. CDR3 length equals 12 residues. The CDR3 DNA sequence: TGTGCCAGCAGCCCCCACAGGGGTGGCTACACCTTC. It translates to CASSPHRGGYTF.